This T cell receptor (beta chain) was documented in a study of long-term antiretroviral therapy in people with HIV. Study details: The earliest samples came from an era when ART typically awaited falling CD4 counts. Study results and caveats: Blood in the study was drawn between the mid-2000s and the late 2010s, possibly under older ART regimens, which may be less effective than current ones. ART adherence was not documented, and neither viral resistance nor therapy changes had any data.

A word on this clone: What it binds is not known.

Germline lookup yields CDR1 GTSNPN and CDR2 SVGIG (reference sequence). V shed 2 bases and J 9 bases; nucleotides not matched to a gene: 19. The CDR3 consists of 17 residues. Assay version v3.0 of immunoSEQ was used, and it was run at survey level. This table comes from immunoSEQ multiplex PCR, and its TCRdb copy is limited to in-frame clones, with some not included. The repertoire holds around 24,000 clones, with roughly 80% as singletons. The specimen was unsorted PBMCs, collected 0.4 years after starting antiretroviral therapy. This receptor was identified in a man between 45 and 60 years old with HIV. The chain recombines TRBV30 with TRBJ2-5; 9 bases agree with TRBD2. CDR3 amino acids: CAWSLGLASGVSAAQYF. In DNA form, the CDR3 reads TGTGCCTGGAGTTTAGGGTTGGCTAGCGGGGTGTCGGCGGCCCAGTACTTC.